The 28 T cell receptor beta chains below were found in one sample sequenced in a study of OX40 agonist ivuxolimab in advanced cancers. Libraries were prepared by immunoSEQ multiplex PCR; TCRdb keeps only in-frame clonotypes and omits some of them. The sample has about 36,000 clones, about 70% seen once. The specimen was CD4+ or CD8+ T cells sorted from blood, collected in a trial of the OX40 agonist ivuxolimab. These receptors were taken from an adult with an advanced solid tumor such as melanoma, head and neck, liver or kidney cancer.

V gene TRBV7-9 combines with J gene TRBJ2-7, with D possibly being TRBD1 (5 bases). The CDR3 covers 13 residues. Looked up from germline, CDR1 is SEHNR and CDR2 is FQNEAQ (reference sequence). Trimming removed 3 bases at V and 5 bases at J, with 11 bases between. CDR3 region: CASSFRAGNEQYF. In nucleotides, the CDR3 is TGTGCCAGCAGCTTTCGGGCAGGGAACGAGCAGTACTTC.

The CDR3 here is CASSLVRGRYTEAFF. The CDR3 DNA sequence: TGTGCCAGCAGCTTAGTAAGGGGGCGGTACACTGAAGCTTTCTTT. The chain recombines TRBV11-1 with TRBJ1-1; the match to TRBD1 covers 7 bases. The CDR3 has 15 amino acids. Germline V gene lookup returns CDR1 SGHAT and CDR2 FQDESV (reference sequence). V lost 1 base to trimming and J lost 3 bases; unmatched junction nucleotides: 5.

The chain employs TRBV7-2 and TRBJ1-5; D gene uncertain. Trimming removed 1 base at V and 6 bases at J, with 10 bases between. The CDR3 totals 14 residues. Germline CDR1 reads SGHTA; CDR2 reads FQGNSA. CDR3 DNA: TGTGCCAGCAGCTTAGGGCCACGCTCTCAGCCCCAGCATTTT. It encodes CASSLGPRSQPQHF.

The V gene is TRBV7-2, the J gene TRBJ1-2; 8 bases map to TRBD1. With V trimmed by 5 bases and J by 3 bases, 8 bases remained unmatched. The CDR3 consists of 15 residues. CDR1 is SGHTA and CDR2 is FQGNSA in the germline V gene. CDR3: CASSPRTGPHYGYTF. CDR3 in DNA: TGTGCCAGCAGCCCCCGGACAGGGCCCCACTATGGCTACACCTTC.

V usage is TRBV7-9 and J usage is TRBJ1-1; D might be TRBD1 (5 bases). Germline assignment: CDR1 SEHNR and CDR2 FQNEAQ (reference sequence). V gave up 5 bases and J gave up 1 base, with 11 bases separating them. The CDR3 spans 14 residues. The CDR3 loop is CASSLTRGNTEAFF. CDR3 DNA: TGTGCCAGCAGCCTAACGAGGGGGAACACTGAAGCTTTCTTT.

This clone has just one count. This chain connects TRBV2 to TRBJ2-5; TRBD1 aligns across 9 bases. J was trimmed by 3 bases and V by 5 bases; bases with no gene match: 4. The germline gives CDR1 SNHLY, CDR2 FYNNEI. CDR3 length equals 14 residues. CDR3 DNA: TGTGCCAGCAGTTCGGACAGGGGAAAAGAGACCCAGTACTTC. It yields the protein CASSSDRGKETQYF.

The chain has TRBV7-2 and TRBJ2-1; 12 nucleotides match TRBD2. The germline gives CDR1 SGHTA, CDR2 FQGNSA. There are 18 residues in the CDR3. With 5 bases clipped from V and 7 bases from J, the junction kept 15 bases outside the gene matches. CDR3 sequence (DNA): TGTGCCAGCAGCGCCGTGCTAGCGGGGGGGCGAGGGGAGAATGAGCAGTTCTTC. This gives the protein CASSAVLAGGRGENEQFF.

The chain uses TRBV5-1 and TRBJ1-1, with 9 bases aligning to TRBD1. The germline CDR1 and CDR2 sequences are SGHRS and YFSETQ. This CDR3 comprises 16 residues. The ends lost 4 bases at V and 0 bases at J; junction bases unmatched: 7. The CDR3 loop reads CASSRDRVIMNTEAFF. For the CDR3, the DNA is TGCGCCAGCAGCCGGGACAGGGTGATTATGAACACTGAAGCTTTCTTT. Full variable domain (remainder filled in from reference TRBV5-1 and TRBJ1-1): KAGVTQTPRYLIKTRGQQVTLSCSPISGHRSVSWYQQTPGQGLQFLFEYFSETQRNKGNFPGRFSGRQFSNSRSEMNVSTLELGDSALYLCASSRDRVIMNTEAFFGQGTRLTVV.

The chain recombines TRBV29-1 with TRBJ2-3; D gene unclear. Trimming cost V 2 bases and J 0 bases, with 9 bases left between them. This CDR3 spans 14 amino acids. CDR1 is SQVTM, CDR2 ANQGSEA, per germline. The CDR3 protein is CSVEWAASTDTQYF. The CDR3, as DNA: TGCAGCGTTGAATGGGCGGCGAGCACAGATACGCAGTATTTT.

This clone is labeled large. The V gene is TRBV10-3, the J gene TRBJ1-6; 9 positions agree with TRBD1. The CDR3 has 15 residues. The V segment lost 2 bases and the J segment 5 bases; nucleotides outside the gene matches: 1. CDR1 is ENHRY, CDR2 SYGVKD, per germline. The chain's CDR3 is CAISEGQGNNSPLHF. The CDR3 nucleotides read TGTGCCATCAGTGAGGGACAGGGGAATAATTCACCCCTCCACTTT.

This clone was seen only a few times. V gene TRBV5-1 combines with J gene TRBJ2-4; 11 positions agree with TRBD2. Germline V lookup: CDR1 SGHRS, CDR2 YFSETQ. The CDR3 contains 16 residues. The V gene end was trimmed by 6 bases and the J gene end by 8 bases; junction bases not matched to a gene: 13. The CDR3 is CASTKLAGAKRDIQYF. The CDR3 bases are TGCGCCAGCACCAAACTAGCGGGGGCTAAGAGGGACATTCAGTACTTC. The variable domain in full, with the rest retrieved from reference TRBV5-1 and TRBJ2-4, is KAGVTQTPRYLIKTRGQQVTLSCSPISGHRSVSWYQQTPGQGLQFLFEYFSETQRNKGNFPGRFSGRQFSNSRSEMNVSTLELGDSALYLCASTKLAGAKRDIQYFGAGTRLSVL.

The V gene is TRBV12-2, the J gene TRBJ1-2. TRBV12-2 counts as a pseudogene. This CDR3 comprises 14 residues. The CDR3 here is CASRLSSNGYGYTF. CDR3 DNA sequence: TGTGCAAGTCGCTTATCCTCTAACGGCTATGGCTACACCTTC.

The V gene is TRBV30, the J gene TRBJ2-3; 7 nucleotides match TRBD1. Germline assignment: CDR1 GTSNPN and CDR2 SVGIG (reference sequence). V was clipped by 0 bases and J by 1 base; unmatched bases: 4. CDR3 length: 15 amino acids. Here the CDR3 DNA reads TGTGCCTGGAGTGTCGGACAGGTTCGCACAGATACGCAGTATTTT. Translating it yields CAWSVGQVRTDTQYF.

The chain recombines TRBV5-1 with TRBJ1-3, with a possible D match to TRBD1 (5 bases). This CDR3 spans 16 amino acids. V was cut by 0 bases and J by 4 bases, with 14 bases left in between. Germline-derived CDR1 and CDR2 are SGHRS and YFSETQ. The CDR3 is CASSLETGKRGNTIYF. Written as DNA, the CDR3 is TGCGCCAGCAGCTTGGAAACAGGCAAGAGAGGAAACACCATATATTTT. The whole variable domain, filled in from reference TRBV5-1 and TRBJ1-3, reads KAGVTQTPRYLIKTRGQQVTLSCSPISGHRSVSWYQQTPGQGLQFLFEYFSETQRNKGNFPGRFSGRQFSNSRSEMNVSTLELGDSALYLCASSLETGKRGNTIYFGEGSWLTVV.

This clone was recorded many times. V gene TRBV6-5 combines with J gene TRBJ1-2, with D perhaps matching TRBD1 (5 bases). Trimming removed 4 bases at V and 8 bases at J, with 20 bases between. CDR3 size: 15 residues. The germline gives CDR1 MNHEY, CDR2 SVGAGI. The CDR3 loop reads CASSSLGQGPRGYTF. CDR3 DNA: TGTGCCAGCAGTTCCCTCGGGCAGGGCCCTCGGGGCTACACCTTC.

The chain combines TRBV19 with TRBJ1-6, with 8 positions matching TRBD1. Germline V gene sequence: CDR1 LNHDA, CDR2 SQIVND (reference sequence). This CDR3 spans 15 amino acids. The V gene end was trimmed by 5 bases and the J gene end by 5 bases; junction bases not matched to a gene: 5. This chain's CDR3 is CASSSPGGDNSPLHF. CDR3 sequence (DNA): TGTGCCAGTAGTTCCCCAGGGGGCGATAATTCACCCCTCCACTTT.

This clone has just a few counts. This chain joins TRBV6-5 and TRBJ1-6; 8 positions agree with TRBD1. The CDR3 runs 14 residues. Trimming removed 6 bases from V and 7 bases from J; junction bases left unmatched: 5. CDR1 MNHEY and CDR2 SVGAGI come from the germline V gene. CDR3 nucleotide sequence: TGTGCCAGCAGGGGACAGGTAGCCAATTCACCCCTCCACTTT. This encodes CASRGQVANSPLHF.

This clone has only a few counts. This chain uses TRBV29-1 with TRBJ1-3; no clear D gene. The CDR3 spans 13 residues. Trimming pared 4 bases from V and 7 bases from J, leaving 14 bases between. Germline CDR1 SQVTM, CDR2 ANQGSEA. The CDR3 nucleotides are TGCAGCGTTGGAGAGCCCGGTAGCAACACCATATATTTT. Protein product: CSVGEPGSNTIYF.

This clone was observed a handful of times. The chain uses TRBV5-8 and TRBJ2-7; D is ambiguous. The CDR3 has 13 residues. The V gene's germline CDR1 is SGHTS and CDR2 YDEGEE. The V gene lost 4 bases and the J gene lost 3 bases, with 11 bases spanning the gap. The CDR3, as DNA: TGTGCCAGCAGCGAAGGACGGTTCTACGAGCAGTACGTC. It translates to CASSEGRFYEQYV.

The rearrangement uses TRBV6-5 and TRBJ2-7, with 11 positions matching TRBD2. The germline CDR1 and CDR2 sequences are MNHEY and SVGAGI. CDR3 size: 15 residues. V shed 6 bases, J shed 4 bases, and the junction held 8 bases outside the gene matches. The CDR3 coding sequence is TGTGCCAGCAGGATAGCGGGGGGGGACCTTTACGAGCAGTACGTC. It translates to CASRIAGGDLYEQYV.

V usage is TRBV29-1 and J usage is TRBJ1-1; D gene uncertain. CDR1 is SQVTM and CDR2 is ANQGSEA in the germline V gene. The CDR3 contains 12 residues. Trimming cost V 2 bases and J 1 base, with 5 bases left between them. The CDR3 protein is CSVERGNTEAFF. The CDR3 region has the DNA TGCAGCGTTGAAAGAGGGAACACTGAAGCTTTCTTT.

The V and J genes are TRBV18 and TRBJ2-2; 8 bases are shared with TRBD1. V was pared by 3 bases and J by 1 base, with 4 bases of the junction left unmatched. Germline CDR1 reads KGHSH; CDR2 reads LQKENI. This CDR3 is built from 16 residues. The CDR3 DNA reads as TGTGCCAGCTCACCGCAGGGGGCAAAGAACACCGGGGAGCTGTTTTTT. This sequence encodes CASSPQGAKNTGELFF.

The genes are TRBV5-1 and TRBJ1-4; D possibly corresponds to TRBD1 (5 bases). V was shortened by 4 bases and J by 8 bases, with 12 bases between the two germline ends. The CDR3 is 13 residues long. Per the germline V gene, CDR1 is SGHRS and CDR2 is YFSETQ. CDR3 loop: CASSIGWGEKLFF. The CDR3 DNA is TGCGCCAGCAGCATAGGGTGGGGCGAAAAACTGTTTTTT.

The chain links TRBV5-6 to TRBJ1-2; the D gene is possibly TRBD1 (6 bases). V lost 1 base and J 4 bases, leaving 11 bases between the germline ends. Per the germline V gene, CDR1 is SGHDT and CDR2 is YYEEEE. The CDR3 runs 14 residues. CDR3 in amino acids: CASSLMGGGYGYTF. CDR3 nucleotides: TGTGCCAGCAGCTTGATGGGGGGCGGCTATGGCTACACCTTC.

The chain couples TRBV30 to TRBJ1-6; D remains unclear. CDR1 is GTSNPN and CDR2 is SVGIG in the germline V gene (reference sequence). Trimming left V 3 bases short and J 6 bases short, with 21 bases between. The CDR3 extends over 17 amino acids. This CDR3 reads CAWSVAGTRKINSPLHF. DNA of the CDR3: TGTGCCTGGAGCGTAGCGGGAACAAGGAAAATTAATTCACCCCTCCACTTT.

V usage is TRBV19 and J usage is TRBJ2-7; TRBD1 agrees at 8 bases. CDR3 length equals 17 residues. Looked up from germline, CDR1 is LNHDA and CDR2 is SQIVND (reference sequence). After removal of 4 bases from V and 4 bases from J, the junction contained 15 bases not matched to a gene. The chain's CDR3 is CASSTKTGQGYLYEQYF. In DNA form, the CDR3 reads TGTGCCAGTAGTACCAAAACCGGACAGGGCTATCTATACGAGCAGTACTTC.

The V and J genes are TRBV6-1 and TRBJ1-1; 7 bases match TRBD1. The V gene end was trimmed by 7 bases and the J gene end by 1 base; junction bases not matched to a gene: 9. The CDR3 consists of 15 residues. CDR1 is MNHNS, CDR2 SASEGT, per germline. The CDR3 nucleotides read TGTGCCAGCACCCTCCAAGACAGGGCGAACACTGAAGCTTTCTTT. It is translated as CASTLQDRANTEAFF.

This chain links TRBV30 with TRBJ1-1, with D possibly TRBD1 on 6 matching bases. Per the germline V gene, CDR1 is GTSNPN and CDR2 is SVGIG (reference sequence). The CDR3 length is 11 residues. V lost 3 bases to trimming and J lost 7 bases, with 9 bases between them. CDR3 in amino acids: CAWRRGIEAFF. CDR3 nucleotide sequence: TGTGCCTGGAGGAGGGGGATTGAAGCTTTCTTT.